The clone carrying this T cell receptor beta chain was seen more than once but under ten times. Its matching antigen is unknown. This CDR3 has 15 amino acids. Germline-derived CDR1 and CDR2 are LNHDA and SQIVND (reference sequence). Trimming cost V 3 bases and J 3 bases, with 14 bases left between them. The source of the sample is a study of blood T cells in healthy people across ages. Study-wide results and limits: Correlation between TCR beta diversity and naive T cell percentage was strong. Using unsorted PBMCs precluded a conclusive naive versus antigen-experienced comparison.

PCR was performed a second time for about 7 to 12 cycles using a sample-barcoded 5' primer and a J-beta primer mix. Each CDR3 protein is one row after TCRdb ran MiXCR on the 5' RACE reads. Here the sample spans 600,000 to 900,000 distinct CDR3 sequences, 20% to 30% being singletons. The same sample was also used in a study of T cells of mothers and their children. According to that study: Thymic selection shapes TCR recombination output similarly in related and unrelated pairs. Overlap ran slightly, non-significantly higher for related than unrelated mother-child pairs.

The gene calls are TRBV19 and TRBJ2-5; weak D call: TRBD1 (5 bases). The TCR was taken from a boy younger than 18 in good health. The sequenced sample was blood. The CDR3 coding sequence is TGTGCCAGTAGTATGGGGCGGCTTACGGAAGAGACCCAGTACTTC. Translation: CASSMGRLTEETQYF.